This TCR beta chain was observed in a study of CD8 T cells in ankylosing spondylitis. Trimming removed 4 bases at V and 9 bases at J, with 20 bases between. CDR1 and CDR2 (germline): SGDLS, YYNGEE. The CDR3 runs to 15 residues. Using quantitative 5'-RACE with molecular barcodes, the authors made TCR beta libraries. TCRdb reanalysed the 5' RACE reads using MiXCR and keeps one entry per CDR3 protein. The sample contains around 40,000 distinct CDR3 sequences, 2.7% of which appear only once. This clonotype was found many times. Antigen: not known. Notes on the study in general: Disease-associated clonotypes exhibited CD8+ identity and were relatively infrequent in peripheral blood. What appeared characteristic of ankylosing spondylitis blood was a TCR beta motif of several highly homologous variants.

The sequenced sample was blood, either unsorted or a sorted T cell fraction (not recorded which). This TCR was sampled from a male donor with ankylosing spondylitis or in good health (not recorded which). This rearrangement joins TRBV9 to TRBJ2-1; D possibly corresponds to TRBD2 (6 bases). CDR3 in amino acids: CASSPFRESVGEQFF. Here the CDR3 DNA reads TGTGCCAGCAGCCCATTTCGGGAGTCCGTGGGTGAGCAGTTCTTC.